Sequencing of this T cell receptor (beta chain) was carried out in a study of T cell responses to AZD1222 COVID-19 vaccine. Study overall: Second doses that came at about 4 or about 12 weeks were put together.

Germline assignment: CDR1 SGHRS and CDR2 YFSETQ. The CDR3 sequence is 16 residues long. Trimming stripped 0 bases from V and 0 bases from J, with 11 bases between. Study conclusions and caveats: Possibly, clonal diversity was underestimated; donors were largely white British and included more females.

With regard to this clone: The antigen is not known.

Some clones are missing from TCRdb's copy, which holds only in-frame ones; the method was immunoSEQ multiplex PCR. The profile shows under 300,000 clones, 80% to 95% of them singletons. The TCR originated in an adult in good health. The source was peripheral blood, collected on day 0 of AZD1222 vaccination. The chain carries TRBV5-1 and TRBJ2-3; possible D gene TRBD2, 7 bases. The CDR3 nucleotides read TGCGCCAGCAGCTTGGCCCGGGGGGCTAGCACAGATACGCAGTATTTT. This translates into CASSLARGASTDTQYF.